This is a list of T cell receptor beta chains from one sample in a study of T-cell memory formation after mild COVID-19. TCRdb recomputed calls from the 5' RACE reads with MiXCR, one row per CDR3 protein. The sample lists around 470,000 distinct CDR3 sequences, around 20% occurring once. Sequenced sample: PBMCs or a T cell subset sorted from them (not recorded which). Source of these receptors: an adult woman who had mild COVID-19 (a few samples of this study predate the infection). Cell type and time point are not known. CDR3s include the opening cysteine and the closing phenylalanine or tryptophan. The D gene is left open where the match is weak. Clone sizes are given selectively: once, few, many, or a class where the clone is expanded.

clone size	V gene	J gene	D gene	CDR3 DNA	CDR3 protein
many	TRBV7-2	TRBJ1-6	NA	TGTGCCAGCAGCTTACGTCGACAGAATTCACCCCTCCACTTT	CASSLRRQNSPLHF
many	TRBV27	TRBJ2-1	NA	TGTGCCAGCAGTATCTGGGGAGTACAGTACAATGAGCAGTTCTTC	CASSIWGVQYNEQFF
few	TRBV12-3/TRBV12-4	TRBJ2-7	NA	TGTGCCAGCAGTCGACAGACTGGCGAGCAGTACTTC	CASSRQTGEQYF
NA	TRBV6-5	TRBJ2-1	TRBD2	TGTGCCAGCAGCCAAAGGGCCAGCAGGGGACTAGCGGGTTACAATGAGCAGTTCTTC	CASSQRASRGLAGYNEQFF
few	TRBV7-2	TRBJ2-1	NA	TGTGCCAGCCGGACCTACAATGAGCAGTTCTTC	CASRTYNEQFF
many	TRBV5-1	TRBJ2-2	NA	TGTGCCAGCAGCTTGTCCGCCGGGGAGCTGTTTTTT	CASSLSAGELFF
NA	TRBV2	TRBJ2-1	NA	TGTGCCAGCAGTGATAGTGGCGCGGGATGGGCTTACAATGAGCAGTTCTTC	CASSDSGAGWAYNEQFF
NA	TRBV2	TRBJ1-1	NA	TGTGCCAGCAGTGACCCCCAGCGGGCCGGGGACACTGAAGCTTTCTTT	CASSDPQRAGDTEAFF
few	TRBV5-1	TRBJ2-3	NA	TGCGCCAGCAGAAAACCCAGCACAGATACGCAGTATTTT	CASRKPSTDTQYF
NA	TRBV3-1	TRBJ2-5	TRBD2	TGTGCCAGCAGCCCCGGAGCGGGAGTGGAGACCCAGTACTTC	CASSPGAGVETQYF
NA	TRBV4-1	TRBJ2-7	TRBD1	TGCGCCAGCAGCCAAGAGGGGACAGCAATCTACGAGCAGTACTTC	CASSQEGTAIYEQYF
NA	TRBV21-1	TRBJ2-2	NA	TGTGCCAGCAGCCCCTACACCGTAGACACGTACACCGGGGAGCTGTTTTTT	CASSPYTVDTYTGELFF
NA	TRBV20-1	TRBJ1-2	NA	TGCAGTGCTAGAGAAACCCTGACAGAGGGCTTGGGCTACACCTTC	CSARETLTEGLGYTF
few	TRBV20-1	TRBJ2-7	NA	TGCAGTGCTAGAGAGCGGTCTATGGACGTCGGCGAGCAGTACTTC	CSARERSMDVGEQYF
NA	TRBV12-3/TRBV12-4	TRBJ1-1	NA	TGTGCCAGCAGTTTAGCGGGGGGGAGTGGGGCTGAAGCTTTCTTT	CASSLAGGSGAEAFF
NA	TRBV7-9	TRBJ1-1	NA	TGTGCCACCAAGGACCGCCTTGACGAAGCTTTCTTT	CATKDRLDEAFF
NA	TRBV4-1	TRBJ2-3	NA	TGCGCCAGCAGCCGCACCCTCATCCTTAGCGCGGGCACAGATACGCAGTATTTT	CASSRTLILSAGTDTQYF
once	TRBV6-5	TRBJ1-1	TRBD1	TGTGCCAGCAGTACCCTGACAGGGTTCGCTGAAGCTTTCTTT	CASSTLTGFAEAFF
many	TRBV7-9	TRBJ2-7	NA	TGTGCCAGCGCCGGTACTTCCTACGAGCAGTACTTC	CASAGTSYEQYF
few	TRBV2	TRBJ2-3	NA	TGTGCCAGCTCGGAAGGGCGGGGCCCCACAGATACGCAGTATTTT	CASSEGRGPTDTQYF
few	TRBV19	TRBJ2-7	NA	TGTGCCAGTAGTATAGCAGTAGGATACGAGCAGTACTTC	CASSIAVGYEQYF
NA	TRBV11-3	TRBJ2-1	NA	TGTGCCAGCAGCCGAAGGGGGACTACCGGGAATGAGCAGTTCTTC	CASSRRGTTGNEQFF
NA	TRBV5-5	TRBJ2-4	TRBD2	TGTGCCAGCAGCCCCACTAGCGGGAAAAACATTCAGTACTTC	CASSPTSGKNIQYF
NA	TRBV2	TRBJ2-1	TRBD1	TGTGCCAGCAGCGGACAGGGCAGGAACAATGAGCAGTTCTTC	CASSGQGRNNEQFF
few	TRBV3-1	TRBJ1-1	TRBD1	TGTGCCAGCAGCCAGGACAGGGAGAAGAACACTGAAGCTTTCTTT	CASSQDREKNTEAFF
NA	TRBV7-8	TRBJ2-2	NA	TGTGCCAGCAGCTTACTTGGAGGGTTAAGGCTTCGCACCGGGGAGCTGTTTTTT	CASSLLGGLRLRTGELFF
NA	TRBV7-3	TRBJ2-5	TRBD2	TGTGCCAGCAGCTTAGAGGGACTAGCGGGGGGGCCGCACGAGACCCAGTACTTC	CASSLEGLAGGPHETQYF
NA	TRBV20-1	TRBJ2-1	TRBD2	TGCAGTGCTAGATTTTCCGGTGGGCTAGCGGCCAGGAGCTCCTACAATGAGCAGTTCTTC	CSARFSGGLAARSSYNEQFF
few	TRBV11-1	TRBJ2-3	TRBD1	TGTGCCAGCAGCTCAAGACAGGGGGCAACAGATACGCAGTATTTT	CASSSRQGATDTQYF
NA	TRBV12-3/TRBV12-4	TRBJ1-4	NA	TGTGCCAGCAGACGTGACGGTGCGAATGAAAAAATGTTTTTT	CASRRDGANEKMFF
NA	TRBV10-2	TRBJ2-6	TRBD1	TGCGCCAGCAGCTCGGACAGGGTTGTCTCTGGGGCCAACGTCCTGACTTTC	CASSSDRVVSGANVLTF
NA	TRBV9	TRBJ1-2	NA	TGTGCCAGCAGCGTAGGTCTTGGCAGGGGAAGCTATGGCTACACCTTC	CASSVGLGRGSYGYTF
once	TRBV20-1	TRBJ1-1	NA	TGCAGTGCTAGGGCCCCCAGGACGCTGAACACTGAAGCTTTCTTT	CSARAPRTLNTEAFF
few	TRBV5-1	TRBJ1-2	TRBD1	TGCGCCAGCAGCTGGTCCTCCGGGACAGATGGAGTTGGCTACACCTTC	CASSWSSGTDGVGYTF
NA	TRBV6-1	TRBJ2-2	NA	TGTGCCAGCAGTGAAAGTGGACCCGGGGAGCTGTTTTTT	CASSESGPGELFF
NA	TRBV24-1	TRBJ2-2	NA	TGTGCCACCAGTGACGTGGGGAGGACGAACACCGGGGAGCTGTTTTTT	CATSDVGRTNTGELFF
many	TRBV12-3/TRBV12-4	TRBJ1-5	NA	TGTGCCAGCAGTTTAGCAGAAAATCAGCCCCAGCATTTT	CASSLAENQPQHF
few	TRBV3-1	TRBJ2-2	TRBD1	TGTGCCAGCAGCCCCGGGACAGGGGTGAACACCGGGGAGCTGTTTTTT	CASSPGTGVNTGELFF
NA	TRBV5-5	TRBJ2-7	TRBD1	TGTGCCAGCAGCTTGGAAGGCATAAGGGGGCCGGCCTACGAGCAGTACTTC	CASSLEGIRGPAYEQYF
NA	TRBV25-1	TRBJ2-6	TRBD1	TGTGCCAGCAGTGAATTCGACAGGGGAAGCTCTGGGGCCAACGTCCTGACTTTC	CASSEFDRGSSGANVLTF
NA	TRBV11-3	TRBJ2-3	NA	TGTGCCAGCAGCCCGAGCGGGTTCGGCGCAGATACGCAGTATTTT	CASSPSGFGADTQYF
NA	TRBV30	TRBJ1-5	TRBD1	TGTGCCTGGAGTAGAGGGACAGAGTATCAGCCCCAGCATTTT	CAWSRGTEYQPQHF
NA	TRBV30	TRBJ2-7	NA	TGTGCCTGGAGTGCACTAGAGACGGTCTACGAGCAGTACTTC	CAWSALETVYEQYF
NA	TRBV9	TRBJ2-2	NA	TGTGCCAGCAGCGTCCCGGAGCGACACGAGAACACCGGGGAGCTGTTTTTT	CASSVPERHENTGELFF
few	TRBV12-3/TRBV12-4	TRBJ2-5	TRBD2	TGTGCCAGCAGTTTAGCTCCTATGGGCGGGGGGTACCAAGAGACCCAGTACTTC	CASSLAPMGGGYQETQYF
NA	TRBV19	TRBJ2-3	NA	TGTGCGGAATGGGTAGGGTCAGGGAGCACAGATACGCAGTATTTT	CAEWVGSGSTDTQYF
many	TRBV12-3/TRBV12-4	TRBJ2-7	NA	TGTGCCACCTGGACAGCGAGCTCCTACGAGCAGTACTTC	CATWTASSYEQYF
NA	TRBV29-1	TRBJ2-7	TRBD1	TGCAGCGTGAGACAGGGGGGAACGTACGAGCAGTACTTC	CSVRQGGTYEQYF
NA	TRBV11-3	TRBJ2-1	NA	TGTGCCAGCAGCTTAGCGGAAGGTTCCTACAATGAGCAGTTCTTC	CASSLAEGSYNEQFF
once	TRBV27	TRBJ2-4	NA	TGTGCCAGCAGTTTATCGGCCAGTCCTTTTGCCAAAAACATTCAGTACTTC	CASSLSASPFAKNIQYF
few	TRBV20-1	TRBJ2-7	TRBD1	TGCAGTGCTAGAAATAGGCCACAGGGGGTTGGGGCTTGGTACGAGCAGTACTTC	CSARNRPQGVGAWYEQYF
NA	TRBV29-1	TRBJ2-1	TRBD2	TGCAGCGTTGTCTCCGGGGGAGGGAATGAGCAGTTCTTC	CSVVSGGGNEQFF
NA	TRBV20-1	TRBJ1-3	NA	TGCAGTGCTAGACAGGGCGGAAATGGAAACACCATATATTTT	CSARQGGNGNTIYF
few	TRBV12-3/TRBV12-4	TRBJ2-5	TRBD2	TGTGCCAGCAGTTTAAAACGAACTAGCGGCCGTAACCCTCAAGAGACCCAGTACTTC	CASSLKRTSGRNPQETQYF
NA	TRBV29-1	TRBJ2-4	NA	TGCAGCGTTCGTGGGATACTCCTAGCCAAAAACATTCAGTACTTC	CSVRGILLAKNIQYF
NA	TRBV3-1	TRBJ1-2	NA	TGTGCCAGCAGCCAAGTTGGGCAGGGTGGCTATGGCTACACCTTC	CASSQVGQGGYGYTF
NA	TRBV20-1	TRBJ2-1	TRBD2	TGCAGTGCTGTTAGACTAGCGGGAGAGGGGAATGAGCAGTTCTTC	CSAVRLAGEGNEQFF
NA	TRBV7-9	TRBJ2-3	TRBD1	TGTGCCAGCAGCTTAGCTACTATACGGGACAGGGTGGCAGATACGCAGTATTTT	CASSLATIRDRVADTQYF
NA	TRBV6-5	TRBJ2-3	NA	TGTGCCAGCAGTTACTCGGGCCGCGGCACAGATACGCAGTATTTT	CASSYSGRGTDTQYF
few	TRBV12-3/TRBV12-4	TRBJ2-7	NA	TGTGCCAGCACCAGCGGGACAGAGCTTTACGAGCAGTACTTC	CASTSGTELYEQYF